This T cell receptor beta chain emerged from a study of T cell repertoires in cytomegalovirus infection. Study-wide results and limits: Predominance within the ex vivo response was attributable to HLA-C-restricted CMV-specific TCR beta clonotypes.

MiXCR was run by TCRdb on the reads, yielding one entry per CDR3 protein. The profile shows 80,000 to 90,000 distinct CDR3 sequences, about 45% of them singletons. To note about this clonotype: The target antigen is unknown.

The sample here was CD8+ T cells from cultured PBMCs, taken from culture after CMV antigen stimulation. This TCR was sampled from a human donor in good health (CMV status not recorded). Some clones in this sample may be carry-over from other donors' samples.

The CDR3 protein is CSAPSGNEGEQFF. CDR3 coding DNA: TGCAGTGCCCCTAGCGGGAACGAGGGTGAGCAGTTCTTC. The V call is TRBV20-1, the J call TRBJ2-1; TRBD2 agrees at 9 bases. Unmatched junction bases numbered 9, after V lost 6 bases and J lost 9 bases. Germline values: CDR1 DFQATT, CDR2 SNEGSKA (reference sequence). The CDR3 runs to 13 residues.